The clone carrying this T cell receptor beta chain was picked up one time. The data derive from a study of blood T cell repertoires in COVID-19. The assay was immunoSEQ multiplex PCR, and TCRdb's table has in-frame clones only and misses some. The data contain fewer than 400,000 clones, 85% to 90% of them singletons. The length of the CDR3 is 15 residues. The germline CDR1 and CDR2 sequences are SGDLS and YYNGEE. V lost 4 bases and J lost 0, with 13 bases in between. The sequencing input was PBMCs or T cells enriched from blood (not recorded which). V usage is TRBV9 and J usage is TRBJ1-2; perhaps TRBD1 as D (6 bases). This receptor was obtained from a woman in her thirties who had recovered from COVID-19. CDR3 loop: CASSSRDTPNYGYTF. The CDR3 nucleotides are TGTGCCAGCAGCTCCCGGGACACACCTAACTATGGCTACACCTTC.